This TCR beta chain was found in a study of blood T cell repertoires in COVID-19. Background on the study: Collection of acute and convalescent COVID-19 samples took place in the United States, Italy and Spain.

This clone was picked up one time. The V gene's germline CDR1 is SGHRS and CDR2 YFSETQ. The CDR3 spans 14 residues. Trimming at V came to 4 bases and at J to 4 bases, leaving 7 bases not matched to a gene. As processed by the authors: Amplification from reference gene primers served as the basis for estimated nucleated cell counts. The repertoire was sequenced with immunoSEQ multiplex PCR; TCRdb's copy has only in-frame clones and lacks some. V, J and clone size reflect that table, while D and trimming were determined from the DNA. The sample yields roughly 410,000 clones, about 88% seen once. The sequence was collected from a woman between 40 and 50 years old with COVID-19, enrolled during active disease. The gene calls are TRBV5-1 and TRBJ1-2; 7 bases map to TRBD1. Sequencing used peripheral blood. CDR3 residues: CASSRVTGTYGYTF. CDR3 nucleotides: TGCGCCAGCAGCCGGGTGACAGGGACCTATGGCTACACCTTC.